This T cell receptor beta chain was sequenced for a study of CD8+ T cells in alopecia areata (dated by TCRdb to between 2017 and 2018). For the wider study: Treated patients were enrolled in an open-label pilot trial of oral tofacitinib at 5 to 10 mg twice daily for moderate-to-severe alopecia areata. Scalp clonality was compared across normal scalp (n=4), patchy alopecia areata scalp (n=8), and alopecia totalis/universalis scalp (n=8). To study T cell clonal expansion in alopecia areata, the researchers applied high-throughput TCRbeta sequencing to both the C3H/HeJ mouse model and human patients. Patients on tofacitinib were biopsied at baseline and after 4 and 24 weeks of treatment, and several of the patients also had a later scalp biopsy. Disease severity in treated patients was measured with the SALT score, which quantifies the percentage of affected scalp surface area. On the human side, TCRbeta sequencing was run on scalp tissue and on sorted CD4+ and CD8+ peripheral blood T cells from healthy controls and from alopecia areata patients with either patchy or totalis/universalis disease. RNA came from the PAXgene miRNA kit for fixed scalp, the miRNeasy kit for PBMCs, and the RNeasy kit for mouse skin. Tofacitinib was given for 6 to 18 months, followed by 6 months of follow-up off drug to assess delayed response and recurrence. TCRbeta CDR3 regions were amplified by immunoSEQ multiplex PCR using 35 Vbeta forward and 13 Jbeta reverse primers.

Spanning cysteine to phenylalanine, the CDR3 consists of 14 amino acids. Only the CDR3 portion is preserved as DNA: 42 bases, with reading frame beginning at the first base. V gives up 0 bases and J gives up 4 bases, and the segment between their germline ends measures 7 bases. Remarks on this clone: Its target antigen remains unknown. Base qualities are not provided; no much larger clone lies one nucleotide away.

The time point label, read with the paper, signifies: 24 weeks on oral tofacitinib. This specimen's treatment or condition label, per the study, means: oral pan-JAK inhibitor, 5-10 mg twice daily. From alopecia areata patients, peripheral blood was collected along with lesional scalp punch biopsies. PBMCs were separated by density centrifugation and stained for CD3, CD4 and CD8, after which CD4+ and CD8+ T cells were sorted on a FACSAria. Overall study outcomes, separate from this receptor: Because the treated cohort was small and had just a single nonresponder, larger studies are needed to establish links between baseline CD8+ expansion and response. Unlike mouse skin, where gammadelta T cells dominate, normal human skin contains resident alphabeta T cells that get sequenced too, which complicates analysis of the scalp TCR repertoire. Tofacitinib significantly decreased scalp clonality and the number of expanded CD8+ clones among the top 100 scalp clones. Many expanded lesional clones were found to persist in scalp and blood during tofacitinib treatment, and relapse after treatment cessation may be partly explained by this persistence. Shared TCR sequences between patients were less evident than in mice, which may be partly attributable to HLA diversity in the patient population. Higher clonality and more expanded CD8+ clones were observed in lesional scalp than in normal scalp, particularly in alopecia totalis/universalis, a finding suggestive of antigenic drive.

Libraries were constructed by the immunoSEQ multiplex PCR assay. RNA was extracted from all samples and reverse transcribed into cDNA as template for TCR sequencing. First-strand cDNA was synthesized using SuperScript III with a 2:1 mix of oligo-dT and random hexamers. A synthetic immune receptor repertoire was used to measure amplification bias, and any remaining bias was corrected computationally. On the study's bioinformatics: Raw reads were preprocessed to remove errors, and CDR3 was defined according to IMGT conventions as the region from the conserved cysteine to phenylalanine. Clonality was computed as 1 minus the Shannon entropy, with the entropy normalized by log2 of the number of productive unique TCRs. Scalp TCRbeta sequences were cross-referenced with sorted blood CD4 and CD8 repertoires so that the CD4 or CD8 identity of scalp clones could be inferred. Sourced from immuneACCESS, this table was stored by TCRdb with only in-frame sequences that have V and J called. A share of the clones is absent; for the studies checked, an unresolved V gene accounts for under half, and the remainder has no known explanation. The V and J calls and the clone size are those of that table, but D and trimming were determined from the DNA. Recorded for this sample are about 180,000 clones; 53% of them occurred a single time. The ten largest clones represent roughly 10% of the sample.

This specimen was CD8+ T cells sorted from blood, taken at week 24, from a patient treated with tofacitinib. This TCR was sampled from a human donor with alopecia areata. The rearrangement joined TRBV23-1 to TRBJ1-5; the D gene cannot be resolved reliably. TRBV23-1 falls under the ORF class, with uncertain function. The bases are TGCGCCAGCAGTCAATCGTGGGTAAATCAGCCCCAGCATTTT. The translation is CASSQSWVNQPQHF.